These 20 T cell receptor beta chains share one sample of origin, sequenced in a study of cytomegalovirus exposure and HLA in healthy donors. The PCR contained 60 Vbeta and 13 Jbeta primers. Clones were sequenced by immunoSEQ multiplex PCR, and TCRdb holds only the in-frame ones, with some missing. There are 150,000 or so clones in the sample; around four fifths occur only once, and approximately 10% lies in the top ten. Sequenced input: PBMCs. The source is a man between 18 and 35 years old in good health and CMV-seropositive.

The chain joins TRBV27 to TRBJ1-4; D is possibly TRBD1 (6 bases). The CDR3 totals 16 residues. Germline lookup yields CDR1 MNHEY and CDR2 SMNVEV (reference sequence). Trimming took 7 bases from V and 4 from J, leaving 19 bases between them. The CDR3 loop is CASTTSTGIGNEKLFF. The CDR3 bases are TGTGCCAGCACTACTTCTACAGGGATAGGTAATGAAAAACTGTTTTTT.

This sequence joins TRBV2 and TRBJ2-2, with TRBD2 matching 11 bases. Germline CDR1 and CDR2: SNHLY and FYNNEI. The V and J ends lost 7 bases and 8 bases, in that order; junction bases with no gene match: 9. The CDR3 consists of 15 residues. The CDR3 here is CASKTSGTPAGELFF. CDR3 DNA: TGTGCCAGCAAGACTAGCGGGACCCCCGCTGGGGAGCTGTTTTTT.

The gene calls are TRBV27 and TRBJ1-6; D may be TRBD1 (6 bases). Trimming left V 2 bases short and J 6 bases short, with 14 bases between. This CDR3 region has 16 residues. Germline V gene sequence: CDR1 MNHEY, CDR2 SMNVEV (reference sequence). The CDR3 spells CASSLIRGGANSPLHF. In nucleotides, the CDR3 is TGTGCCAGCAGTTTAATCCGTGGGGGGGCTAATTCACCCCTCCACTTT.

The genes are TRBV6-5 and TRBJ1-1; 9 bases fit TRBD1. Germline V gene sequence: CDR1 MNHEY, CDR2 SVGAGI. The CDR3 has 15 amino acids. V dropped 11 bases and J dropped 0; count of bases not matched to a gene: 10. CDR3 protein: CACWDRALMNTEAFF. CDR3 coding DNA: TGTGCCTGCTGGGACAGGGCACTCATGAACACTGAAGCTTTCTTT.

The V gene is TRBV7-9, the J gene TRBJ2-2; 7 bases line up with TRBD1. Germline V gene sequence: CDR1 SEHNR, CDR2 FQNEAQ (reference sequence). Trimming removed 5 bases from V and 2 bases from J; junction bases left unmatched: 8. The CDR3 loop spans 16 amino acids. The CDR3 sequence is CASSPNYRGNTGELFF. The CDR3 bases are TGTGCCAGCAGCCCCAACTACAGGGGAAACACCGGGGAGCTGTTTTTT.

V is TRBV6-5 and J is TRBJ1-2; D gene ambiguous. Trimming shortened V by 0 bases and J by 4 bases, and 12 bases separated the two germline ends. CDR1 MNHEY and CDR2 SVGAGI come from the germline V gene. The CDR3 contains 15 residues. CDR3 DNA sequence: TGTGCCAGCAGTTACTCGTCAGGCTTTATCTATGGCTACACCTTC. As protein: CASSYSSGFIYGYTF.

J is TRBJ1-1 and V is TRBV28; 8 bases are a match to TRBD1. V was clipped by 6 bases and J by 3 bases; unmatched bases: 9. CDR1 is MDHEN, CDR2 SYDVKM, per germline. The CDR3 runs 15 residues. In nucleotides, the CDR3 is TGTGCCAGCAGGGACGGACAGGGAAGAGACACTGAAGCTTTCTTT. The encoded protein is CASRDGQGRDTEAFF.

This sequence joins TRBV28 and TRBJ2-2, with 9 bases aligning to TRBD1. Germline values: CDR1 MDHEN, CDR2 SYDVKM. The CDR3 runs 17 residues. After removal of 4 bases from V and 5 bases from J, the junction contained 11 bases not matched to a gene. In DNA, the CDR3 is TGTGCCAGCAGTTATCGCGCGACAGGGGGTGGGACCGGGGAGCTGTTTTTT. It codes for CASSYRATGGGTGELFF.

This sequence joins TRBV29-1 and TRBJ2-1; 12 bases are shared with TRBD2. J was trimmed by 0 bases and V by 3 bases; bases with no gene match: 12. This CDR3 region has 19 residues. Per the germline V gene, CDR1 is SQVTM and CDR2 is ANQGSEA. The CDR3, as DNA: TGCAGCGTTGAGCCCTGGGATCTAGCGGGAGGGAGCTCCTACAATGAGCAGTTCTTC. It encodes CSVEPWDLAGGSSYNEQFF.

This clone was seen once. The chain recombines TRBV21-1 with TRBJ2-7; the table names TRBD1, a call not compared with the DNA. TRBV21-1 is noted as a pseudogene. The CDR3 has 15 residues. The CDR3 loop reads CASSDRDRVFEEQYF. CDR3 nucleotide sequence: TGTGCCAGCAGCGACCGGGACAGGGTTTTTGAAGAGCAGTACTTC.

This clone was counted only a few times. The rearrangement links TRBV7-2 to TRBJ2-7, with D possibly being TRBD2 (5 bases). This CDR3 region has 14 residues. Trimming shortened V by 5 bases and J by 6 bases, and 17 bases separated the two germline ends. The germline V gene encodes CDR1 SGHTA and CDR2 FQGNSA. The CDR3 nucleotides are TGTGCCAGCAGCCTTCTCGGGATGTTGGGCGAGCAGTACTTC. Amino acids: CASSLLGMLGEQYF.

The rearrangement uses TRBV30 and TRBJ1-2; D is undetermined. CDR1 and CDR2 (germline): GTSNPN, SVGIG (reference sequence). Trimming took off 3 bases at V and 5 bases at J, with 4 bases between the two ends. The CDR3 is made up of 10 amino acids. The CDR3 sequence is CAWRSYGYTF. CDR3 nucleotides: TGTGCCTGGAGGTCTTATGGCTACACCTTC.

The chain joins TRBV6-5 to TRBJ1-4; D possibly corresponds to TRBD1 (5 bases). The ends were cut back, 6 bases at V and 5 bases at J, with 13 bases in the middle. The CDR3 runs 14 residues. CDR1 is MNHEY and CDR2 is SVGAGI in the germline V gene. The DNA for the CDR3 is TGTGCCAGCAGAATGGGACTGTCAAATGAAAAACTGTTTTTT. This translates into CASRMGLSNEKLFF.

The chain joins TRBV6-4 to TRBJ2-6, with D uncertain. The CDR3 is 16 amino acids. Germline assignment: CDR1 MRHNA and CDR2 SNTAGT. V dropped 6 bases and J dropped 0 bases, with 12 bases sitting between them. CDR3 loop: CASSDTYASGANVLTF. As DNA, the CDR3 is TGTGCCAGCAGCGACACCTACGCCTCTGGGGCCAACGTCCTGACTTTC.

J is TRBJ1-5 and V is TRBV18, with D unresolved. The CDR3 length is 15 residues. Germline V gene lookup returns CDR1 KGHSH and CDR2 LQKENI. Deletions cut 3 bases from V and 1 base from J, with 10 bases between. This CDR3 is CASSPGRISNQPQHF. CDR3 sequence (DNA): TGTGCCAGCTCACCGGGGAGGATCAGCAATCAGCCCCAGCATTTT.

The rearrangement uses TRBV28 and TRBJ2-4; 9 bases align to TRBD1. CDR3 length: 16 amino acids. V gave up 2 bases and J gave up 7 bases; unmatched junction bases: 9. Germline CDR1 and CDR2: MDHEN and SYDVKM. The CDR3 sequence is CASSLRDRAWGNIQYF. As DNA, the CDR3 is TGTGCCAGCAGTTTAAGGGACAGGGCGTGGGGGAACATTCAGTACTTC.

This clone has just a few counts. The V call is TRBV5-6, the J call TRBJ1-1, with D uncertain. The CDR3 totals 12 residues. V was clipped by 3 bases and J by 13 bases, with 16 bases between them. Germline loops: CDR1 SGHDT, CDR2 YYEEEE. The CDR3 sequence: CASSSAGGSGFF. CDR3 sequence (DNA): TGTGCCAGCAGCTCGGCGGGAGGGTCGGGTTTCTTT.

This clone was detected once. The V call is TRBV6-5, the J call TRBJ2-7; the D gene is possibly TRBD1 (6 bases). The CDR3 has 15 amino acids. The germline V gene encodes CDR1 MNHEY and CDR2 SVGAGI. Trimming left V 5 bases short and J 3 bases short, with 17 bases between. CDR3 region: CASSPNRDTIYEQYF. The CDR3 DNA sequence: TGTGCCAGCAGTCCCAACCGGGACACAATCTACGAGCAGTACTTC.

The rearrangement uses TRBV5-4 and TRBJ1-4, with TRBD1 matching over 7 bases. The J segment lost 5 bases and the V segment lost 4 bases, leaving 5 bases of the junction unmatched. The length of the CDR3 is 14 residues. The V gene's germline CDR1 is SGHNT and CDR2 YYREEE (reference sequence). The CDR3 bases are TGTGCCAGCAGCACGGGACAGCCGAATGAAAAACTGTTTTTT. Protein sequence: CASSTGQPNEKLFF.

A single count supports this clone. V usage is TRBV28 and J usage is TRBJ2-1; D is uncertain. Between the trimmed V and J ends, which lost 8 bases and 0 bases, there was a span of 5 bases. CDR3 size: 12 residues. In germline, CDR1 is MDHEN, CDR2 SYDVKM. CDR3 region: CASLSSYNEQFF. The DNA of the CDR3 is TGTGCCAGCCTTAGCTCCTACAATGAGCAGTTCTTC.